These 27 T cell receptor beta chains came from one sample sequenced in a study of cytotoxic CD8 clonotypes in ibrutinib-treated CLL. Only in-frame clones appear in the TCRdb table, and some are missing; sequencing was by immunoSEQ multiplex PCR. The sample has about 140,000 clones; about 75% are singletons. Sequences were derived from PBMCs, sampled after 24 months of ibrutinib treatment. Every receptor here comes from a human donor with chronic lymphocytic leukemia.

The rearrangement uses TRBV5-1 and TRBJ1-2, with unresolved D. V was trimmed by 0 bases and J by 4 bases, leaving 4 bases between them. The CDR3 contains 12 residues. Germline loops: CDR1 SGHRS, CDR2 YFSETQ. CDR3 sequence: CASSLGRYGYTF. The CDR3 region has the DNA TGCGCCAGCAGCTTGGGGCGCTATGGCTACACCTTC.

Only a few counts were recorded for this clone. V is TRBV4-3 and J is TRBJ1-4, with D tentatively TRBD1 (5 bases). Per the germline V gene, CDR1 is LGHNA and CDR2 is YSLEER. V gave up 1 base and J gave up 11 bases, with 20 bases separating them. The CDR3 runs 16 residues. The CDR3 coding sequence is TGCGCCAGCAGCCAAGCCCCCGGGACGGCCGTTGAGAAACTGTTTTTT. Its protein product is CASSQAPGTAVEKLFF.

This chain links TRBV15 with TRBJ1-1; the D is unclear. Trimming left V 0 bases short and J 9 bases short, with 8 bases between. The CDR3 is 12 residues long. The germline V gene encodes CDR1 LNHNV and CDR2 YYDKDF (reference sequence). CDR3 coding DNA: TGTGCCACCAGCAGAGATGTGGAGAAAGCTTTCTTT. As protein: CATSRDVEKAFF.

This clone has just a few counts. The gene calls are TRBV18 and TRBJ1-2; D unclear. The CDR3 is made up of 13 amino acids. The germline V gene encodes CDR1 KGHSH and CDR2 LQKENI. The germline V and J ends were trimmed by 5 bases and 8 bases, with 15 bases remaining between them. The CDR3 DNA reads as TGTGCCAGCTCAACCGGGGATTTCGGGGGCTACACCTTC. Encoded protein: CASSTGDFGGYTF.

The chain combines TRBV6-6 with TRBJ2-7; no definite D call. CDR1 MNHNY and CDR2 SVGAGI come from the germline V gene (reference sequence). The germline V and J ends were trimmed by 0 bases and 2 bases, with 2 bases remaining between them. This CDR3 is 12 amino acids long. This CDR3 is CASSYSAYEQYF. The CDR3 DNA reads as TGTGCCAGCAGTTACTCGGCCTACGAGCAGTACTTC.

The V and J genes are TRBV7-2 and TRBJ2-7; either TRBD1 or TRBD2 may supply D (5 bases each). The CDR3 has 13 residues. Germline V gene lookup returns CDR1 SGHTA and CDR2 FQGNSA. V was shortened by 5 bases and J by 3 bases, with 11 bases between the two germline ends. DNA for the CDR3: TGTGCCAGCAGCCGGGACGGACGCTACGAGCAGTACTTC. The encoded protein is CASSRDGRYEQYF.

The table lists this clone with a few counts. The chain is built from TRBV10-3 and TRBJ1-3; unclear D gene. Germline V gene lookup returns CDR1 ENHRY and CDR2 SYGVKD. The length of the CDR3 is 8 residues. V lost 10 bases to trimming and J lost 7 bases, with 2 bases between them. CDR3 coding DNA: TGTGCCAGCAACACCATATATTTT. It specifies CASNTIYF.

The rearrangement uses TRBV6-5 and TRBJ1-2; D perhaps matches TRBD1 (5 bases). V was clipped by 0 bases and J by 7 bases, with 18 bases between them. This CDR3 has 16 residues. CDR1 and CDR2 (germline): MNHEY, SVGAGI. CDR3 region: CASSYSLAWGFGGYTF. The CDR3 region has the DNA TGTGCCAGCAGTTACTCCCTAGCTTGGGGGTTCGGTGGCTACACCTTC.

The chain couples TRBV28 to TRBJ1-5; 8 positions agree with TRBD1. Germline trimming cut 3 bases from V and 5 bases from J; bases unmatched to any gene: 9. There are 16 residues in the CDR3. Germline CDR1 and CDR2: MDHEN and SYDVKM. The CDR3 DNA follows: TGTGCCAGCAGTTTGTCCCGAACAGGGGGGTATCAGCCCCAGCATTTT. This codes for CASSLSRTGGYQPQHF.

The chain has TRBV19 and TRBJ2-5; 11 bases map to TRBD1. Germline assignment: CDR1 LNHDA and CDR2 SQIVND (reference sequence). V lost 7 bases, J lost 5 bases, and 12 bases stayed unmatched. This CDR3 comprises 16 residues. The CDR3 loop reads CASTQPGTGGGETQYF. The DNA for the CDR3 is TGTGCCAGTACTCAACCCGGGACAGGGGGAGGGGAGACCCAGTACTTC.

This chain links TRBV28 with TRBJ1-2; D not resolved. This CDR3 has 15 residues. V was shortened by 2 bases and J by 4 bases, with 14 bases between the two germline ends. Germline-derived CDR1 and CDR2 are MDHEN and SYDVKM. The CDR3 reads CASSLAPKAVYGYTF. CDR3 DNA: TGTGCCAGCAGTTTAGCTCCCAAGGCGGTCTATGGCTACACCTTC.

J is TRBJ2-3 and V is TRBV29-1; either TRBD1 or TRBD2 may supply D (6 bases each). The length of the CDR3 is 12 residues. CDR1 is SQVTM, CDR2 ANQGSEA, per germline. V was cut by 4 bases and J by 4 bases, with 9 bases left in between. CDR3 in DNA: TGCAGCGTTGCGGGGGCTTCAGATACGCAGTATTTT. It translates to CSVAGASDTQYF.

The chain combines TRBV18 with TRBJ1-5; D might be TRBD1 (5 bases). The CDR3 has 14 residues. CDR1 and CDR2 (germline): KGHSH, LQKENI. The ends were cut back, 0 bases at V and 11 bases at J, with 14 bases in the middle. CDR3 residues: CASSPPGLGGAQHF. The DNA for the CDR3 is TGTGCCAGCTCACCACCGGGCCTCGGGGGGGCCCAGCATTTT.

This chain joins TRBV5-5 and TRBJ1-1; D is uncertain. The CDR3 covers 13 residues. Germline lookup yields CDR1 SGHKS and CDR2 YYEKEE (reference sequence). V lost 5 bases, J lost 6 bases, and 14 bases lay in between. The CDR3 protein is CASRLEPQAEAFF. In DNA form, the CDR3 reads TGTGCCAGCAGACTGGAACCCCAGGCTGAAGCTTTCTTT.

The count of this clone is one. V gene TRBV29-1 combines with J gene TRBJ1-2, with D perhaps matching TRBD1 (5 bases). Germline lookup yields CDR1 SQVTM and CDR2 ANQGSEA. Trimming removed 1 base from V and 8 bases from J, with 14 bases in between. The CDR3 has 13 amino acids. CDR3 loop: CSVEGVAGSGYTF. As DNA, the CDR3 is TGCAGCGTTGAAGGGGTGGCAGGGAGCGGCTACACCTTC.

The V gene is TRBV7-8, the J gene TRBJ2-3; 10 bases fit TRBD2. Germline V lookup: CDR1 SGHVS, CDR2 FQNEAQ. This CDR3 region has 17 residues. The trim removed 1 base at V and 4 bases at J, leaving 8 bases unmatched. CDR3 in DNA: TGTGCCAGCAGCTTAGATATTCTAGCGGGAGCCGCAGATACGCAGTATTTT. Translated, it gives CASSLDILAGAADTQYF.

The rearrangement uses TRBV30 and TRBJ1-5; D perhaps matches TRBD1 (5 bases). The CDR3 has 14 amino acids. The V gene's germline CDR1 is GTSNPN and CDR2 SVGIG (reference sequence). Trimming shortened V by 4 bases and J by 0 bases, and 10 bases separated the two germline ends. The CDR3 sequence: CAWTRGGSNQPQHF. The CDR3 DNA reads TGTGCCTGGACCCGGGGGGGTAGCAATCAGCCCCAGCATTTT. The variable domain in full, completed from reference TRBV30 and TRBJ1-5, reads SQTIHQWPATLVQPVGSPLSLECTVEGTSNPNLYWYRQAAGRGLQLLFYSVGIGQISSEVPQNLSASRPQDRQFILSSKKLLLSDSGFYLCAWTRGGSNQPQHFGDGTRLSIL.

This CDR3 is CASRPWTSGRVGQYF. DNA of the CDR3: TGTGCCAGCAGACCCTGGACTAGCGGGAGGGTCGGGCAGTACTTC. The rearrangement joins TRBV11-2 to TRBJ2-7; the match to TRBD2 covers 15 bases. The CDR3 has 15 residues. Germline assignment: CDR1 SGHAT and CDR2 FQNNGV. J was trimmed by 9 bases and V by 6 bases; bases with no gene match: 9.

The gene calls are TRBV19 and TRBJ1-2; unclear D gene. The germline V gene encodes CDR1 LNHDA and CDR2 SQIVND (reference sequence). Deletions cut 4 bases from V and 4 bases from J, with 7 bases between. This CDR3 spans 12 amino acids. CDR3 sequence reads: CASSKGIYGYTF. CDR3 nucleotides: TGTGCCAGTAGTAAAGGGATCTATGGCTACACCTTC.

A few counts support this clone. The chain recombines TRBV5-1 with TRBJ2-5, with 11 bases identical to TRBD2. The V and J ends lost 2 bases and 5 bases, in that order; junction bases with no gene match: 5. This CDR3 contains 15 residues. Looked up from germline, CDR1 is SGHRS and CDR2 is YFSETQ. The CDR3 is CASSFLAGGGETQYF. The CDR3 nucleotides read TGCGCCAGCAGCTTCCTAGCGGGAGGTGGGGAGACCCAGTACTTC.

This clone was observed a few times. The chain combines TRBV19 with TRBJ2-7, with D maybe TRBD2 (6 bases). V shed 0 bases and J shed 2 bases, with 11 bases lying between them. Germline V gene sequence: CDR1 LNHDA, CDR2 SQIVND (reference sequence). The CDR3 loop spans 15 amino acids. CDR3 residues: CASSIDLLAPYEQYF. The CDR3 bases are TGTGCCAGTAGTATAGATCTTCTAGCGCCCTACGAGCAGTACTTC.

The chain's CDR3 is CASSTQGGNTIYF. Here the CDR3 DNA reads TGTGCCAGCAGCACCCAGGGGGGAAACACCATATATTTT. The genes are TRBV28 and TRBJ1-3, with D perhaps matching TRBD1 (6 bases). The CDR3 contains 13 residues. Deletions cut 6 bases from V and 4 bases from J, with 10 bases between. Looked up from germline, CDR1 is MDHEN and CDR2 is SYDVKM.

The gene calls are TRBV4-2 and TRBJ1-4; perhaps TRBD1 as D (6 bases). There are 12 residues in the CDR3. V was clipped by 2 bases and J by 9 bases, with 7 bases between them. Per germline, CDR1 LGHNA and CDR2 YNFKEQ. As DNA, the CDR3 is TGTGCCAGCAGCCAATGGGGGCAAAAACTGTTTTTT. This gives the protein CASSQWGQKLFF.

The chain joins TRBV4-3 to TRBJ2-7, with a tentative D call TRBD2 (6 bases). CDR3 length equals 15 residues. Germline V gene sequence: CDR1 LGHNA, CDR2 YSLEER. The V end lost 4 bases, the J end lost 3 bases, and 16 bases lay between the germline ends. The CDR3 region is CASSPVGGKLYEQYF. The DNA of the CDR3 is TGCGCCAGCAGCCCCGTTGGGGGGAAACTCTACGAGCAGTACTTC.

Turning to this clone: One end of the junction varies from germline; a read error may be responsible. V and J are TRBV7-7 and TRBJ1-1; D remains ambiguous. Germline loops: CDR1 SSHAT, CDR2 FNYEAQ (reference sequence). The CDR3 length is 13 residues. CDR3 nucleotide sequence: TGTGCTAGCAGCCCCTATCTGAACACTGAAGCTTTCTTT. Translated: CASSPYLNTEAFF. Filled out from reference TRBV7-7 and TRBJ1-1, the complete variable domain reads GAGVSQSPRYKVTKRGQDVTLRCDPISSHATLYWYQQALGQGPEFLTYFNYEAQPDKSGLPSDRFSAERPEGSISTLTIQRTEQRDSAMYRCASSPYLNTEAFFGQGTRLTVV.

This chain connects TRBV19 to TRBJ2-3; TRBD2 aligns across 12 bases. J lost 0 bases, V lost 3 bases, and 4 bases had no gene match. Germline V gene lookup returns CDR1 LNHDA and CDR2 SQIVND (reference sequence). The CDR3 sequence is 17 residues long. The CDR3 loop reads CASSMGTSGPSTDTQYF. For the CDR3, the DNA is TGTGCCAGTAGTATGGGGACTAGCGGGCCTAGCACAGATACGCAGTATTTT.

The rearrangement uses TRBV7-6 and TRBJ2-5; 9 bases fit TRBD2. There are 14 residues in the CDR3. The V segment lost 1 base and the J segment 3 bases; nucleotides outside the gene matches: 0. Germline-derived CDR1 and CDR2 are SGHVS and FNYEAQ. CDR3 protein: CASSLGTSEETQYF. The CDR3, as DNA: TGTGCCAGCAGCTTAGGGACTAGCGAAGAGACCCAGTACTTC.